This passage covers 2 T cell receptor gamma chains from one sample sequenced in a study of human gamma delta and Vdelta1 T cells. TCRdb re-identified clones in the PCR reads via CATT. The sample shows some 8,500 gamma-chain clones, 45% of them seen only once. No antigen is known for these receptors. The sequenced material came from Vdelta1 gamma-delta T cells from blood grown in culture (DOT cells). These receptors were collected from a human donor in good health.

The sample holds a few counts of this clone. V gene TRGV4 combines with J gene TRGJP2. Trimming at V came to 5 bases and at J to 6 bases, leaving 3 bases not matched to a gene. Germline-derived CDR1 and CDR2 are EGSTGY and YDSYTSSV. The CDR3 length is 12 residues. The CDR3 here is CATWVGDWIKTF. The CDR3 DNA reads TGTGCCACCTGGGTGGGTGATTGGATCAAGACGTTT.

The genes are TRGV10 and TRGJP1. TRGV10 is placed among ORFs of uncertain function. Germline trimming cut 8 bases from V and 3 bases from J; bases unmatched to any gene: 19. The CDR3 spans 18 residues. The CDR3 coding sequence is TGTGCTGCGTGGGACCCCCTAGGAGGTCGGGCCACTGGTTGGTTCAAGATATTT. It codes for CAAWDPLGGRATGWFKIF.